Following are 19 T cell receptor beta chains from one sample sequenced in a study of OX40 agonist ivuxolimab in advanced cancers. Assay: immunoSEQ multiplex PCR; the TCRdb copy retains only in-frame clones and omits some. This sample has about 68,000 clones, with 65% to 90% found just once. Specimen: CD4+ or CD8+ T cells sorted from blood, collected in a trial of the OX40 agonist ivuxolimab. The receptors shown here come from an adult with an advanced solid tumor such as melanoma, head and neck, liver or kidney cancer.

This chain uses TRBV23-1 with TRBJ2-7, with no clear D. TRBV23-1 is an ORF for which the function is uncertain. V gave up 4 bases and J gave up 5 bases, with 9 bases separating them. The CDR3 contains 12 residues. The CDR3 sequence: CASSLTAHEQYF. CDR3 nucleotide sequence: TGCGCCAGCAGTCTAACAGCTCACGAGCAGTACTTC.

The CDR3 spells CASSMGTGTNEQYF. The CDR3, as DNA: TGCGCCAGCAGTATGGGGACAGGGACAAACGAGCAGTACTTC. V is TRBV5-1 and J is TRBJ2-7; TRBD1 matches 9 bases. In germline, CDR1 is SGHRS, CDR2 YFSETQ. Losses at the gene ends were 5 bases for V and 5 bases for J; bases not matched to a gene: 8. The CDR3 consists of 14 residues.

The CDR3 DNA follows: TGCGCCAGCAGCTTGGCCGGGCATAGGGGTGAAAAACTGTTTTTT. This codes for CASSLAGHRGEKLFF. The chain is built from TRBV5-1 and TRBJ1-4, with a tentative D call TRBD1 (5 bases). Trimming pared 0 bases from V and 7 bases from J, leaving 13 bases between. CDR3 length: 15 amino acids. Germline CDR1 reads SGHRS; CDR2 reads YFSETQ.

This clone was found a few times. This chain connects TRBV5-4 to TRBJ2-7, with D unclear. This CDR3 contains 16 residues. Germline V gene data show CDR1 as SGHNT and CDR2 as YYREEE (reference sequence). V lost 4 bases to trimming and J lost 3 bases, with 20 bases between them. The CDR3 here is CASSKAPGWSNYEQYF. The CDR3 nucleotides read TGTGCCAGCAGCAAAGCACCTGGTTGGTCCAACTACGAGCAGTACTTC.

The rearrangement joins TRBV2 to TRBJ2-5, with D perhaps TRBD2 (6 bases). In germline, CDR1 is SNHLY, CDR2 FYNNEI. The CDR3 has 15 residues. The ends were cut back, 4 bases at V and 5 bases at J, with 17 bases in the middle. The CDR3 bases are TGTGCCAGCAGTGGAGGGTACGCAGGGAGGGAGACCCAGTACTTC. It specifies CASSGGYAGRETQYF. Drawing the rest from reference TRBV2 and TRBJ2-5, the complete variable domain is EPEVTQTPSHQVTQMGQEVILRCVPISNHLYFYWYRQILGQKVEFLVSFYNNEISEKSEIFDDQFSVERPDGSNFTLKIRSTKLEDSAMYFCASSGGYAGRETQYFGPGTRLLVL.

The chain uses TRBV15 and TRBJ2-3; D unresolved. CDR1 LNHNV and CDR2 YYDKDF come from the germline V gene (reference sequence). Trimming pared 4 bases from V and 4 bases from J, leaving 6 bases between. The CDR3 consists of 12 residues. In nucleotides, the CDR3 is TGTGCCACCAGCACCCCAGCAGATACGCAGTATTTT. Its translation: CATSTPADTQYF.

The V gene is TRBV4-3, the J gene TRBJ2-7, with TRBD1 matching over 8 bases. CDR1 LGHNA and CDR2 YSLEER come from the germline V gene. V was clipped by 1 base and J by 3 bases; unmatched bases: 5. The CDR3 consists of 15 residues. DNA for the CDR3: TGCGCCAGCAGCCAAGTGTTACAGGGGGTCTACGAGCAGTACTTC. This gives the protein CASSQVLQGVYEQYF.

This clone showed up just once. CDR3 nucleotides: TGTGCCAGTAGTTATCCGGGGACAGGGGACACCTTC. Its protein is CASSYPGTGDTF. The rearrangement links TRBV19 to TRBJ1-2, with 10 bases that match TRBD1. The V gene's germline CDR1 is LNHDA and CDR2 SQIVND (reference sequence). The CDR3 length is 12 residues. V lost 5 bases and J lost 12; bases outside the gene matches: 6.

This clone was seen more than once but under ten times. This chain connects TRBV7-2 to TRBJ2-5; 9 positions match TRBD1. This CDR3 has 14 amino acids. J gave up 4 bases and V 5 bases, and 5 bases lay outside the gene matches. The V gene's germline CDR1 is SGHTA and CDR2 FQGNSA. CDR3 residues: CASSMDRGRETQYF. DNA for the CDR3: TGTGCCAGCAGCATGGACAGGGGACGAGAGACCCAGTACTTC.

This chain joins TRBV28 and TRBJ1-2, with TRBD1 as a possible D gene (5 bases). Trimming cost V 1 base and J 4 bases, with 10 bases left between them. The CDR3 length is 14 residues. Germline CDR1 and CDR2: MDHEN and SYDVKM. CDR3 coding DNA: TGTGCCAGCAGTTTATCAGGGTTAGGCTATGGCTACACCTTC. Protein sequence: CASSLSGLGYGYTF.

The chain uses TRBV9 and TRBJ2-7; D is ambiguous. This CDR3 comprises 15 residues. The germline gives CDR1 SGDLS, CDR2 YYNGEE. Trimming cost V 0 bases and J 4 bases, with 14 bases left between them. The CDR3 DNA sequence: TGTGCCAGCAGCGTAGGTGTCCAGGCGGTGTACGAGCAGTACTTC. It codes for CASSVGVQAVYEQYF.

The V call is TRBV15, the J call TRBJ2-3, with 8 bases lining up with TRBD2. CDR3 size: 14 residues. J lost 0 bases, V lost 5 bases, and 1 base had no gene match. Germline lookup yields CDR1 LNHNV and CDR2 YYDKDF (reference sequence). The DNA of the CDR3 is TGTGCCACCAGCGGGACTAGTAGCACAGATACGCAGTATTTT. This gives the protein CATSGTSSTDTQYF.

V and J are TRBV7-2 and TRBJ2-7; TRBD1 aligns across 7 bases. The CDR3 covers 14 residues. The J segment lost 2 bases and the V segment lost 5 bases, leaving 6 bases of the junction unmatched. The germline V gene has CDR1 SGHTA and CDR2 FQGNSA. CDR3 amino acids: CASSPLDRAYEQYF. In nucleotides, the CDR3 is TGTGCCAGCAGCCCTCTAGACAGGGCCTACGAGCAGTACTTC.

V and J are TRBV7-9 and TRBJ1-2; no reliable D call. The CDR3 is 12 amino acids. Trimming took 3 bases from V and 6 from J, leaving 8 bases between them. The germline V gene has CDR1 SEHNR and CDR2 FQNEAQ (reference sequence). The CDR3 DNA reads TGTGCCAGCAGCTTGTCGGGGAATGGCTACACCTTC. Translation gives CASSLSGNGYTF.

The chain joins TRBV6-1 to TRBJ1-4, with D maybe TRBD1 (6 bases). V lost 6 bases and J 1 base, leaving 9 bases between the germline ends. Germline values: CDR1 MNHNS, CDR2 SASEGT. The length of the CDR3 is 14 residues. This CDR3 reads CASRRTETNEKLFF. The CDR3 nucleotides read TGTGCCAGCAGAAGGACAGAAACTAATGAAAAACTGTTTTTT.

The rearrangement links TRBV2 to TRBJ2-2; 14 bases are a match to TRBD2. Trimming removed 7 bases from V and 4 bases from J; junction bases left unmatched: 8. Germline assignment: CDR1 SNHLY and CDR2 FYNNEI. The CDR3 spans 17 residues. This chain's CDR3 is CASKGGTSGSFTGELFF. The CDR3 region has the DNA TGTGCCAGCAAGGGGGGGACTAGCGGGAGTTTCACCGGGGAGCTGTTTTTT.

This chain links TRBV7-2 with TRBJ1-3; weak D call: TRBD1 (6 bases). Trimming took 6 bases from V and 4 from J, leaving 13 bases between them. The CDR3 runs to 14 residues. The germline V gene encodes CDR1 SGHTA and CDR2 FQGNSA. This CDR3 reads CASRSTGRGNTIYF. The CDR3 DNA is TGTGCCAGCAGGTCCACAGGGAGAGGAAACACCATATATTTT.

The chain joins TRBV30 to TRBJ1-1; D gene unclear. The V gene lost 2 bases and the J gene lost 4 bases, with 11 bases spanning the gap. There are 13 residues in the CDR3. Germline values: CDR1 GTSNPN, CDR2 SVGIG (reference sequence). The CDR3 loop is CAWSQTYGTEAFF. In DNA, the CDR3 is TGTGCCTGGAGTCAGACGTACGGCACTGAAGCTTTCTTT.

This clone was detected only a few times. The J gene is TRBJ2-7, the V gene TRBV28; TRBD1 is a possible D gene (6 bases). CDR1 MDHEN and CDR2 SYDVKM come from the germline V gene. V gave up 3 bases and J gave up 8 bases, with 11 bases separating them. The CDR3 consists of 12 residues. The CDR3 spells CASSFTDRQQYF. The CDR3, as DNA: TGTGCCAGCAGTTTTACTGACAGGCAGCAGTACTTC.